The clone carrying this T cell receptor (beta chain) was seen at least ten times. V was trimmed by 5 bases and J by 0 bases, leaving 7 bases between them. The CDR3 is 14 amino acids. CDR1 and CDR2 (germline): LGHNA, YNFKEQ. TCRdb reprocessed the RT-PCR reads via MiXCR and lists one record per CDR3 protein. Of about 680,000 distinct CDR3 sequences listed, 14% are singletons. The TCR originated in a female donor in good health, serving as a healthy control. J is TRBJ2-2 and V is TRBV4-2; D unclear. Specimen: memory CD4+ T cells from blood. The CDR3 loop reads CASSSVTNTGELFF. CDR3 nucleotide sequence: TGTGCCAGCAGCTCGGTAACGAACACCGGGGAGCTGTTTTTT.